Following are 8 T cell receptor beta chains from one sample sequenced in a study of blood T cell repertoires in COVID-19. The protocol was immunoSEQ multiplex PCR, while the TCRdb copy is restricted to in-frame clones and leaves out a portion. The sample includes about 180,000 clones, around 88% of them seen just once. The sample was PBMCs or T cells enriched from blood (not recorded which). The receptors here all came from a woman aged 25 to 39 who had recovered from COVID-19.

This chain uses TRBV14 with TRBJ1-2; 8 nucleotides align to TRBD1. V dropped 1 base and J dropped 5; count of bases not matched to a gene: 9. This CDR3 contains 16 residues. CDR1 is SGHDN, CDR2 FVKESK, per germline. CDR3 amino acids: CASSQAGTGPSYGYTF. The CDR3 DNA reads as TGTGCCAGCAGCCAAGCCGGGACAGGACCTTCGTATGGCTACACCTTC.

The V and J genes are TRBV19 and TRBJ2-3; TRBD2 matches 8 bases. The CDR3 extends over 16 amino acids. Germline CDR1 LNHDA, CDR2 SQIVND (reference sequence). V shed 4 bases and J 0 bases; nucleotides not matched to a gene: 6. For the CDR3, the DNA is TGTGCCAGTAGTACACTTAGCGGGACAAGCACAGATACGCAGTATTTT. Protein sequence: CASSTLSGTSTDTQYF.

The table lists this clone with a few counts. V gene TRBV5-1 combines with J gene TRBJ2-7, with TRBD1 matching over 7 bases. Germline lookup yields CDR1 SGHRS and CDR2 YFSETQ. This CDR3 region has 15 residues. The ends lost 0 bases at V and 4 bases at J; junction bases unmatched: 7. CDR3 protein: CASSLVYRGRYEQYF. CDR3 coding DNA: TGCGCCAGCAGCTTGGTGTATAGGGGGCGTTACGAGCAGTACTTC.

The chain is built from TRBV28 and TRBJ1-5; D is uncertain. Germline loops: CDR1 MDHEN, CDR2 SYDVKM. This CDR3 has 16 amino acids. V was shortened by 3 bases and J by 3 bases, with 15 bases between the two germline ends. Here the CDR3 DNA reads TGTGCCAGCAGTTTCTTTCTTCGAGGACTCAATCAGCCCCAGCATTTT. This encodes CASSFFLRGLNQPQHF.

The V and J genes are TRBV21-1 and TRBJ2-5; the table's D call, TRBD2, has no DNA check behind it. TRBV21-1 is a pseudogene. The CDR3 sequence is 13 residues long. The CDR3 loop is CASSKSYQETQYF. CDR3 bases: TGTGCCAGCAGCAAATCGTACCAAGAGACCCAGTACTTC.

This clone was recorded a few times. This chain links TRBV2 with TRBJ2-3; D possibly corresponds to TRBD2 (5 bases). V lost 5 bases to trimming and J lost 5 bases, with 8 bases between them. The CDR3 sequence is 12 residues long. The V gene's germline CDR1 is SNHLY and CDR2 FYNNEI. CDR3 in DNA: TGTGCCAGCAGTTTTCGGGGAGATACGCAGTATTTT. Amino acids: CASSFRGDTQYF.

This clone has a handful of counts. This chain uses TRBV5-5 with TRBJ2-5, with TRBD2 matching 8 bases. Germline loops: CDR1 SGHKS, CDR2 YYEKEE (reference sequence). V dropped 0 bases and J dropped 2; count of bases not matched to a gene: 3. This CDR3 region has 15 residues. Written as DNA, the CDR3 is TGTGCCAGCAGCTTGGGCTCTAGCGGGCAAGAGACCCAGTACTTC. Amino acid sequence: CASSLGSSGQETQYF. Looking up the rest from reference TRBV5-5 and TRBJ2-5 gives the full variable domain: DAGVTQSPTHLIKTRGQQVTLRCSPISGHKSVSWYQQVLGQGPQFIFQYYEKEERGRGNFPDRFSARQFPNYSSELNVNALLLGDSALYLCASSLGSSGQETQYFGPGTRLLVL.

V gene TRBV5-4 combines with J gene TRBJ1-2; the D is unclear. This CDR3 has 15 residues. V lost 0 bases, J lost 2 bases, and 11 bases lay in between. Germline values: CDR1 SGHNT, CDR2 YYREEE (reference sequence). CDR3 protein: CASSLDLSVNYGYTF. The DNA for the CDR3 is TGTGCCAGCAGCTTGGACTTGTCCGTAAACTATGGCTACACCTTC.